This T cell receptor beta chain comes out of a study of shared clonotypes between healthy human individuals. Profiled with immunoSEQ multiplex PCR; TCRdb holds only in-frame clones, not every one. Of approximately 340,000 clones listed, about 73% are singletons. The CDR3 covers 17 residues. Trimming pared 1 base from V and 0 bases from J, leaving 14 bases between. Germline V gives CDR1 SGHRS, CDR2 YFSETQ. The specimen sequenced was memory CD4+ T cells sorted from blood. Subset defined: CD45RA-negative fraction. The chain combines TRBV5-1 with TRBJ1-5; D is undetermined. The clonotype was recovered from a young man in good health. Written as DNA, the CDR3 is TGCGCCAGCAGCTTGTACCGGAGGAAATATAGCAATCAGCCCCAGCATTTT. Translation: CASSLYRRKYSNQPQHF.